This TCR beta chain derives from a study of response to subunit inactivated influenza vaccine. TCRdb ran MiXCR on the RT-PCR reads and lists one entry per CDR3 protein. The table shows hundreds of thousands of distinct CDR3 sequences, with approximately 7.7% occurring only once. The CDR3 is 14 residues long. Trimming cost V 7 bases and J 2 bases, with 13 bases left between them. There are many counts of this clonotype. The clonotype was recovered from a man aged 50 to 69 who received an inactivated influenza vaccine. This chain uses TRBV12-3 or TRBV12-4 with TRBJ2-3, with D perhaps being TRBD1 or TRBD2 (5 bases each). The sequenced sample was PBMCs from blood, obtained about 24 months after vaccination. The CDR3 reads CASTNWGFTDTQYF. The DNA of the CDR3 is TGTGCCAGCACCAACTGGGGGTTCACAGATACGCAGTATTTT.